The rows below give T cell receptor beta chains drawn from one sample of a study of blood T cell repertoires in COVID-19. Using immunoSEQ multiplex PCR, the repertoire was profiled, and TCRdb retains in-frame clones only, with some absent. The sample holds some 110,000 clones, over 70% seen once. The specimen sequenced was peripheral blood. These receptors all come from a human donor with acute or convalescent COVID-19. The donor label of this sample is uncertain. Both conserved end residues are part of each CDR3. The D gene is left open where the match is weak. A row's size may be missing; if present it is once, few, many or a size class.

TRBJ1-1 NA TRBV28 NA TGTGCCAGCAGTATTGCGGGGGAAATGAACACTGAAGCTTTCTTT CASSIAGEMNTEAFF
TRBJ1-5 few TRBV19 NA TGTGCCAGTAGGGCAGCGAGGAGTCAGCCCCAGCATTTT CASRAARSQPQHF
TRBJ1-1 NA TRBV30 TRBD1 TGTGCCTGGAGTGTAACAGGGGGCACTGAAGCTTTCTTT CAWSVTGGTEAFF
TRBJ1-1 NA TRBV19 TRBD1 TGTGCCAGTAGTAAACAGGGGGGTGAAGCTTTCTTT CASSKQGGEAFF
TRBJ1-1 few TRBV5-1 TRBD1 TGCGCCAGCGGTACTACAGGGGACACTGAAGCTTTCTTT CASGTTGDTEAFF
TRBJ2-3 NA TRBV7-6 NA TGTGCCAGCAGCTTAGTACCGACACTCACAGATACGCAGTATTTT CASSLVPTLTDTQYF
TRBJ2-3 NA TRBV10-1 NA TGCGCCAGCAGTGACCCGACTAGAAGAGATACGCAGTATTTT CASSDPTRRDTQYF
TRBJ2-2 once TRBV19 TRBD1 TGTGCCAGTCGACCCTGGACAGGGGCAGTAGGCGGGGAGCTGTTTTTT CASRPWTGAVGGELFF
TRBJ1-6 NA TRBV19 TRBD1 TGTGCCAGTAATCGAGGGACAGGGGAAAATTCACCCCTCCACTTT CASNRGTGENSPLHF
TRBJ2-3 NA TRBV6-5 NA TGTGCCAGCAGGTCAACGGGGTCGTCAGATACGCAGTATTTT CASRSTGSSDTQYF
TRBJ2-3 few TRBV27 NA TGTGCCAGCAGGGATCGGTTTTCGGGCAGGGGGAGGGATACGCAGTATTTT CASRDRFSGRGRDTQYF
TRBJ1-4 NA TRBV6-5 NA TGTGCCAGCAGTTACTACGGAGTCGCAACTAATGAAAAACTGTTTTTT CASSYYGVATNEKLFF
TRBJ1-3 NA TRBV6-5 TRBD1 TGTGCCAGCGGCCTCGGGACAGCTTCTGGAAACACCATATATTTT CASGLGTASGNTIYF
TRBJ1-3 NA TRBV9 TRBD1 TGTGCCAGCAGCCCCGGTTCGGGACAGGGGAGAGGAAACACCATATATTTT CASSPGSGQGRGNTIYF
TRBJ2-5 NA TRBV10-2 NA TGCGCCAGCCGTGAGGAGGCAGCGTTACAAGAGACCCAGTACTTC CASREEAALQETQYF
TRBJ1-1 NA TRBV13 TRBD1 TGTGCCAGCAGCCGGACAGGGAGCACTGAAGCTTTCTTT CASSRTGSTEAFF
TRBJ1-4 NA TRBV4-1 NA TGCGCCAGCAGCACCCGGGAGGGAACAGAAAAACTGTTTTTT CASSTREGTEKLFF
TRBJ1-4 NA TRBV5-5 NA TGTGCCAGCAGCTTGGTAGATAGAGCAACTAATGAAAAACTGTTTTTT CASSLVDRATNEKLFF
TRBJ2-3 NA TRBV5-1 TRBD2 TGCGCCAGCAGCCTACTAGCGGGGGGCACAGATACGCAGTATTTT CASSLLAGGTDTQYF
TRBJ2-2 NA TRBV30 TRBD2 TGTGCCTGGAGTTCTCGGACTAGCGGGGACCACACCGGGGAGCTGTTTTTT CAWSSRTSGDHTGELFF
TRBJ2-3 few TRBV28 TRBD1 TGTGCCAGCAGTCGGACAGGGAGCGCAGATACGCAGTATTTT CASSRTGSADTQYF
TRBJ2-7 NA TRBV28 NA TGTGCCAGCTCAAATGACCAGGGTTTCCACGAGCAGTACTTC CASSNDQGFHEQYF
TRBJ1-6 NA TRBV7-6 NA TGTGCCAGCAGCGCCACGAGGGCTGGAGGGAATTCACCCCTCCACTTT CASSATRAGGNSPLHF
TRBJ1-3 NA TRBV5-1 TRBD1 TGCGCCAGCAGCGGGACAGGGGGCGCGGCTGGAAACACCATATATTTT CASSGTGGAAGNTIYF
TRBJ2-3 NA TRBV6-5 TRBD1 TGTGCCAGCAGGATGGACGGGACAGGCCCAGATACGCAGTATTTT CASRMDGTGPDTQYF
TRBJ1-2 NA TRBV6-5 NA TGTGCCAGCAGTTACGGGACAAATAACTATGGCTACACCTTC CASSYGTNNYGYTF
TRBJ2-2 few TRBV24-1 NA TGTGCCACCAGTGATTTGCACCCGAAGGGGGAAACGAACACCGGGGAGCTGTTTTTT CATSDLHPKGETNTGELFF
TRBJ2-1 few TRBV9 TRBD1 TGTGCCAGCAGCTACCGAGACAGGGGGGGTGAGCAGTTCTTC CASSYRDRGGEQFF
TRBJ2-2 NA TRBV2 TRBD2 TGTGCCAGCAGGGGGACTAGCGGCACCGGGGAGCTGTTTTTT CASRGTSGTGELFF
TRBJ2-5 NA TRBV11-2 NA TGTGCCAGCAGCTCGGTGGGGCATCCCCAAGAGACCCAGTACTTC CASSSVGHPQETQYF
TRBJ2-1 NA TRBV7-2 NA TGTGCCAGCAGCTTCGGGGGCTATCGGGGGGCTGAGCAGTTCTTC CASSFGGYRGAEQFF
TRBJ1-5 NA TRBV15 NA TGTGCCACCTCGAGAGGCACTAGCAATCAGCCCCAGCATTTT CATSRGTSNQPQHF
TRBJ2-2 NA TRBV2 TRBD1 TGTGCCAGCTCGGGACAGAGGGTCGGAACCGGGGAGCTGTTTTTT CASSGQRVGTGELFF
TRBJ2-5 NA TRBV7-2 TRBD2 TGTGCCAGCAGCTCGAGCGGGGGGGGCCTCCATGAGACCCAGTACTTC CASSSSGGGLHETQYF
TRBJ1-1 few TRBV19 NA TGTGCCAGTAGTATGGCCGGGAGGGTGAACACTGAAGCTTTCTTT CASSMAGRVNTEAFF
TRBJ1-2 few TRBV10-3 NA TGTGCCATCAGTGATGGGGGCGTCTATGGCTACACCTTC CAISDGGVYGYTF
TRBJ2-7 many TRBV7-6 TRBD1 TGTGCCAGCAGCCCGGGACAGTTTTTAAGCGACGAGCAGTACTTC CASSPGQFLSDEQYF
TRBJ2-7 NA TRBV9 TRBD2 TGTGCCAGCAGCAGACTAGCGGGGGACCGCTACGAGCAGTACTTC CASSRLAGDRYEQYF
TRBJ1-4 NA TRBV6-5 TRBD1 TGTGCCAGCAGTCGGGGACAGAATGAAAAACTGTTTTTT CASSRGQNEKLFF
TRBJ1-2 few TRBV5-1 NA TGCGCCAGCAGCGCCGGTTCCGAGGGCTATGGCTACACCTTC CASSAGSEGYGYTF